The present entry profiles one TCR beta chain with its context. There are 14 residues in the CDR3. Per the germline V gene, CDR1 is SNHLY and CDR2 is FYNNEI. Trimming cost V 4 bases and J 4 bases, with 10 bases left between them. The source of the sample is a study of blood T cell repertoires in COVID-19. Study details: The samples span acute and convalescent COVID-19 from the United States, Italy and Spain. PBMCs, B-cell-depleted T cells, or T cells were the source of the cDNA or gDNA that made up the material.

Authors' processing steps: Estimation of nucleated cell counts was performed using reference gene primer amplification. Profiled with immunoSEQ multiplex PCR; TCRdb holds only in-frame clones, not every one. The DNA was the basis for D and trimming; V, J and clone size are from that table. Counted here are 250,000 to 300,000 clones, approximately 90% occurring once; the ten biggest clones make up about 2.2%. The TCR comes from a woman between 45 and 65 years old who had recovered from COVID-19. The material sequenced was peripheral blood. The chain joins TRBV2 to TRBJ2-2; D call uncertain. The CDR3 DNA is TGTGCCAGCAGTGGCAGCAGGTCCACCGGGGAGCTGTTTTTT. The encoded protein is CASSGSRSTGELFF.